This TCR beta chain was identified during a study of cytomegalovirus exposure and HLA in healthy donors. PCR involved 60 Vbeta and 13 Jbeta primers. The protocol was immunoSEQ multiplex PCR, while the TCRdb copy is restricted to in-frame clones and leaves out a portion. The top ten hold more than 9.5% of the sample, which has roughly 70,000 clones, around 70% seen once. Germline V gives CDR1 SGHRS, CDR2 YFSETQ. The trim removed 1 base at V and 1 base at J, leaving 3 bases unmatched. This CDR3 is built from 16 residues. Concerning this clone: Its specificity is unknown.

Findings and caveats of the study: In a later analysis, the majority of CMV-associated beta chains seemingly showed HLA restriction. Rarity marked most TCR sequences, yet some public TCRs occurred in many donors.

The gene calls are TRBV5-1 and TRBJ2-5, with 11 bases that match TRBD1. The sequencing input was PBMCs. This receptor was taken from a human donor in good health. The DNA for the CDR3 is TGCGCCAGCAGCTTGCGGACAGGGGGCCCCCAAGAGACCCAGTACTTC. Its protein product is CASSLRTGGPQETQYF.